These T cell receptor beta chains were read from a single sample in a study of shared clonotypes between healthy human individuals. Sequencing used immunoSEQ multiplex PCR; TCRdb keeps in-frame clones, though not all of them. The sample gives fewer than 850,000 clones, around 72% of which show up once; around 2% is in the top ten. Sequenced input: memory CD4+ T cells sorted from blood. These receptors all come from a woman in her twenties or thirties in good health. The CDR3 runs from the conserved cysteine through the conserved F or W. A D gene is named only where the DNA matches it firmly. Rows give clone size only sometimes, using once, few, many, or a class for an expanded clone.

D gene	clone size	J gene	V gene	CDR3 length	CDR3 protein	CDR3 DNA
NA	NA	TRBJ1-1	TRBV10-2	13	CASSDGENTEAFF	TGCGCCAGCAGTGATGGGGAGAACACTGAAGCTTTCTTT
NA	few	TRBJ1-3	TRBV28	15	CASSSAGAVGNTIYF	TGTGCCAGCAGTTCAGCGGGGGCGGTTGGAAACACCATATATTTT
NA	NA	TRBJ1-4	TRBV5-1	16	CASSFAGVGTNEKLFF	TGCGCCAGCAGCTTTGCAGGGGTTGGAACTAATGAAAAACTGTTTTTT
NA	few	TRBJ1-5	TRBV7-4	19	CASSSQGLTGRYSNQPQHF	TGTGCCAGCAGCTCCCAAGGATTGACAGGCCGGTATAGCAATCAGCCCCAGCATTTT
NA	once	TRBJ2-7	TRBV5-1	14	CASRTLSLGYEQYF	TGCGCCAGCAGAACACTAAGTTTAGGCTACGAGCAGTACTTC
NA	NA	TRBJ1-1	TRBV11-2	15	CASSPGRSRATEAFF	TGTGCCAGCAGCCCTGGGCGCTCCCGGGCCACTGAAGCTTTCTTT
TRBD2	once	TRBJ2-3	TRBV2	16	CASRTGTSGRTDTQYF	TGTGCCAGCAGGACCGGGACTAGCGGGAGAACAGATACGCAGTATTTT
NA	NA	TRBJ1-2	TRBV6-5	13	CASKGDRPYGYTF	TGTGCCAGCAAAGGCGACAGGCCCTATGGCTACACCTTC
NA	NA	TRBJ1-2	TRBV28	15	CASSFRQRYIGGYTF	TGTGCCAGCAGTTTCCGACAGCGCTATATAGGTGGCTACACCTTC
NA	once	TRBJ2-7	TRBV11-3	17	CASSLVLWAESPYEQYF	TGTGCCAGCAGCTTAGTCCTATGGGCTGAGTCCCCCTACGAGCAGTACTTC
NA	NA	TRBJ2-2	TRBV7-9	15	CASSLGGLNTGELFF	TGTGCCAGCAGCTTAGGCGGCCTTAACACCGGGGAGCTGTTTTTT
TRBD2	NA	TRBJ2-7	TRBV6-5	14	CASSYGLADYEQYF	TGTGCCAGCAGTTACGGACTAGCGGACTACGAGCAGTACTTC
NA	NA	TRBJ2-7	TRBV7-2	15	CASRGRKRVSYEQYF	TGTGCCAGCAGGGGTAGGAAGCGCGTTTCCTACGAGCAGTACTTC
NA	NA	TRBJ2-5	TRBV6-4	14	CASSDSGRTETQYF	TGTGCCAGCAGTGACTCAGGGAGGACGGAGACCCAGTACTTC
TRBD2	NA	TRBJ2-1	TRBV28	18	CASSFRSSGSGRNSEQFF	TGTGCCAGCAGTTTCCGATCTTCTGGTAGCGGGAGAAATAGTGAGCAGTTCTTC
NA	few	TRBJ2-4	TRBV5-1	13	CASSLGLGGIQYF	TGCGCCAGCAGCTTGGGGTTAGGGGGCATTCAGTACTTC
TRBD2	NA	TRBJ2-3	TRBV6-1	15	CASSKGGSLTDTQYF	TGTGCCAGCAGTAAAGGCGGGAGTCTCACAGATACGCAGTATTTT
NA	NA	TRBJ2-1	TRBV11-2	13	CASSFRQRNEQFF	TGTGCCAGCAGCTTTCGACAGCGGAATGAGCAGTTCTTC
NA	NA	TRBJ2-5	TRBV27	14	CASSRRPTQETQYF	TGTGCCAGCAGTCGACGGCCCACCCAAGAGACCCAGTACTTC
NA	NA	TRBJ2-5	TRBV2	11	CASSGRETQYF	TGTGCCAGCAGTGGAAGAGAGACCCAGTACTTC
NA	NA	TRBJ2-7	TRBV5-1	11	CASSLHLEQYF	TGCGCCAGCAGCTTGCACCTCGAGCAGTACTTC
TRBD2	NA	TRBJ2-1	TRBV29-1	14	CSVLTAGGGNEQFF	TGCAGCGTTCTGACAGCGGGAGGTGGAAATGAGCAGTTCTTC
NA	NA	TRBJ1-2	TRBV19	15	CASKSGQTANYGYTF	TGTGCCAGTAAGTCGGGTCAGACCGCTAACTATGGCTACACCTTC
NA	few	TRBJ1-4	TRBV19	13	CASNTGDTGKLFF	TGTGCCAGTAATACCGGGGACACCGGAAAACTGTTTTTT
NA	NA	TRBJ1-1	TRBV28	12	CASRWGITEAFF	TGTGCCAGCAGGTGGGGAATCACTGAAGCTTTCTTT
NA	NA	TRBJ2-7	TRBV7-2	13	CASSPGIQYEQYF	TGTGCCAGCAGCCCTGGGATCCAGTACGAGCAGTACTTC
NA	NA	TRBJ1-3	TRBV5-6	15	CASSLTGHSGNTIYF	TGTGCCAGCAGCCTAACGGGGCACTCTGGAAACACCATATATTTT
NA	NA	TRBJ1-1	TRBV11-1	13	CASSLAVNTEAFF	TGTGCCAGCAGCTTAGCAGTGAACACTGAAGCTTTCTTT
NA	few	TRBJ1-2	TRBV5-4	13	CASSQPVLEGYTF	TGTGCCAGCAGCCAGCCCGTCTTAGAAGGCTACACCTTC
TRBD2	NA	TRBJ2-7	TRBV2	14	CASRRTSGSYEQYF	TGTGCCAGCAGGCGGACTAGCGGGAGTTACGAGCAGTACTTC
TRBD1	NA	TRBJ2-2	TRBV28	15	CASKNGQGATGELFF	TGTGCCAGCAAGAACGGACAGGGGGCCACCGGGGAGCTGTTTTTT
TRBD1	once	TRBJ1-3	TRBV19	14	CASRSGGSGNTIYF	TGTGCCAGTAGGTCAGGGGGCTCCGGAAACACCATATATTTT
NA	NA	TRBJ2-2	TRBV18	15	CASSPQRPDTGELFF	TGTGCCAGCTCACCACAGAGGCCAGACACCGGGGAGCTGTTTTTT
NA	NA	TRBJ2-6	TRBV6-4	14	CASSETSGANVLTF	TGTGCCAGCAGTGAAACCTCTGGGGCCAACGTCCTGACTTTC
TRBD2	NA	TRBJ2-3	TRBV15	18	CATSRKKAGGVVGDTQYF	TGTGCCACCAGCAGAAAAAAAGCGGGAGGTGTTGTAGGAGATACGCAGTATTTT
NA	NA	TRBJ2-7	TRBV7-2	12	CASSLALQEQYF	TGTGCCAGCAGCTTAGCCCTACAAGAGCAGTACTTC
NA	NA	TRBJ2-2	TRBV7-6	16	CASSRPGASRTGELFF	TGTGCCAGCAGCAGACCTGGGGCGTCGAGGACCGGGGAGCTGTTTTTT
NA	NA	TRBJ1-1	TRBV21-1	15	CASSGTGVGNTEAFF	TGTGCCAGCAGCGGAACAGGGGTTGGGAACACTGAAGCTTTCTTT
NA	NA	TRBJ1-4	TRBV5-1	16	CASSFYHSGSNEKLFF	TGCGCCAGCAGCTTCTACCACAGCGGGTCTAATGAAAAACTGTTTTTT
NA	NA	TRBJ1-1	TRBV7-9	14	CASSLSLGTAEAFF	TGTGCCAGCAGCTTATCTCTAGGGACCGCTGAAGCTTTCTTT
TRBD1	NA	TRBJ1-2	TRBV5-1	15	CASSLVVTGGYGYTF	TGCGCCAGCAGCTTGGTAGTGACAGGGGGCTATGGCTACACCTTC
TRBD1	NA	TRBJ2-1	TRBV27	16	CASSPRTGQSYNEQFF	TGTGCCAGCAGTCCACGGACAGGGCAGTCCTACAATGAGCAGTTCTTC
TRBD2	NA	TRBJ2-3	TRBV7-3	15	CASSRDYLATDTQYF	TGTGCCAGCAGTCGGGACTACCTAGCCACAGATACGCAGTATTTT
TRBD2	NA	TRBJ2-7	TRBV5-1	14	CASSLATGGNEQYF	TGCGCCAGCAGCTTGGCTACGGGGGGAAACGAGCAGTACTTC
NA	NA	TRBJ2-1	TRBV11-2	13	CASSFERTNEQFF	TGTGCCAGCAGCTTTGAGCGAACCAATGAGCAGTTCTTC
NA	NA	TRBJ2-2	TRBV7-9	16	CASSSPVGRITGELFF	TGTGCCAGCAGCTCGCCCGTCGGGAGAATCACCGGGGAGCTGTTTTTT
TRBD2	NA	TRBJ2-5	TRBV19	15	CASSALAGNQETQYF	TGTGCCAGTAGTGCACTAGCGGGGAACCAAGAGACCCAGTACTTC
NA	NA	TRBJ2-7	TRBV14	11	CASSHSYEQYF	TGTGCCAGCAGCCACTCTTACGAGCAGTACTTC
NA	NA	TRBJ2-5	TRBV28	13	CASSFGAQETQYF	TGTGCCAGCAGTTTCGGGGCTCAAGAGACCCAGTACTTC
TRBD2	NA	TRBJ2-7	TRBV9	16	CASSVGETSDSYEQYF	TGTGCCAGCAGCGTAGGCGAGACTAGCGACTCCTACGAGCAGTACTTC
TRBD1	NA	TRBJ1-1	TRBV7-9	13	CASSRTGNTEAFF	TGTGCCAGCAGCAGGACAGGGAACACTGAAGCTTTCTTT
NA	NA	TRBJ1-4	TRBV11-2	13	CASSPNYLEKLFF	TGTGCCAGCAGCCCCAATTATCTTGAAAAACTGTTTTTT
NA	NA	TRBJ1-2	TRBV4-2	15	CASSQGLGENYGYTF	TGTGCCAGCAGCCAGGGTCTTGGGGAGAACTATGGCTACACCTTC
TRBD2	once	TRBJ2-1	TRBV6-1	14	CASSQGGHGNEQFF	TGTGCCAGCAGTCAGGGAGGGCACGGAAATGAGCAGTTCTTC